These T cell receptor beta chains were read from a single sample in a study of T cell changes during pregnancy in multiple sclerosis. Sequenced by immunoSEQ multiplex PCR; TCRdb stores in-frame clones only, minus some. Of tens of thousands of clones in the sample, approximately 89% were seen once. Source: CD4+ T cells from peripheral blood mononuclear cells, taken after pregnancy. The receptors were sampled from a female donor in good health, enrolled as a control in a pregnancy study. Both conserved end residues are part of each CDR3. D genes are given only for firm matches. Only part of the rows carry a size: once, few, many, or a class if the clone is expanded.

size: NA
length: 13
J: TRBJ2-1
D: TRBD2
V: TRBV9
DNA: TGTGCCAGCAGCGTAGACGACAAGCGGGATCAGTTCTTC
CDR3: CASSVDDKRDQFF

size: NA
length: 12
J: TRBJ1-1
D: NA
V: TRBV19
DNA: TGTGCCAGTAGAAGGGGGAACACTGAAGCTTTCTTT
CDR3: CASRRGNTEAFF

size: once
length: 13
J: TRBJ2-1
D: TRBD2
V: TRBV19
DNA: TGTGCCAGTAGTACTAGCGGGAGACTTGAGCAGTTCTTC
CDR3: CASSTSGRLEQFF

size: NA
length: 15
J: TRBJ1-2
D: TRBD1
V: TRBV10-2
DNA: TGCGCCAGCAGTGAGTCAACAGGGGCCTCCTATGGCTACACCTTC
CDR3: CASSESTGASYGYTF

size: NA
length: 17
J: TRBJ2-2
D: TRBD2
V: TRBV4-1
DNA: TGCGCCAGCAGCCAAGTCGTCGGGACTAGTCTGTCCGGGGAGCTGTTTTTT
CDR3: CASSQVVGTSLSGELFF

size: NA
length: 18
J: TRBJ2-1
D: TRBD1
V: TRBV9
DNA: TGTGCCAGCAGCGTAGTTTGGGAAGGACAGGGCCATTACAATGAGCAGTTCTTC
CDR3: CASSVVWEGQGHYNEQFF

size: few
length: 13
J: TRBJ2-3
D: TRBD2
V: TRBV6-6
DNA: TGTGCCAGCTCCGGACTAGGGACAGATACGCAGTATTTT
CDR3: CASSGLGTDTQYF

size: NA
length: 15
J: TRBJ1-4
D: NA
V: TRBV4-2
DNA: TGTGCCAGCAGCCAAGTTAGGGGGACGTCGGAAAAACTGTTTTTT
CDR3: CASSQVRGTSEKLFF

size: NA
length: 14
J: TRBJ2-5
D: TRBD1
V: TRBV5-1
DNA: TGCGCCAGCAGCTCACCGGGACAGCAAGAGACCCAGTACTTC
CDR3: CASSSPGQQETQYF

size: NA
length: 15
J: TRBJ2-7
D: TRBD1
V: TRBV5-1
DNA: TGCGCCAGCAGCCCCGGGGACAGGGATTATTACGAGCAGTACTTC
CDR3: CASSPGDRDYYEQYF

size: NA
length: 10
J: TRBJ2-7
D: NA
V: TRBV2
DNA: TGTGCCAGCAGTGACGGTGAGCAGTACTTC
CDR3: CASSDGEQYF

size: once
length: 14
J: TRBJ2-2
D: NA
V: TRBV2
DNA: TGTGCCAGCAGTGACCGTGGAGGGACGCGGGAGCTGTTTTTT
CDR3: CASSDRGGTRELFF

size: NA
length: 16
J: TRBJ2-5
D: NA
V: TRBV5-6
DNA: TGTGCCAGCAGCAATACAGGGCCCAGGGATTGGGAGACCCAGTACTTC
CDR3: CASSNTGPRDWETQYF

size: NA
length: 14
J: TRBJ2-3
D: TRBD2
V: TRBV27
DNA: TGTGCCAGCAGGAGAGCGGGAGGGCGAGATACGCAGTATTTT
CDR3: CASRRAGGRDTQYF

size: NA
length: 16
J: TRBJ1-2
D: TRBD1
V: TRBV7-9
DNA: TGTGCCAGCAGCTTAGCCCCGGGACAGGGGGAAGATGGCTACACCTTC
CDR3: CASSLAPGQGEDGYTF

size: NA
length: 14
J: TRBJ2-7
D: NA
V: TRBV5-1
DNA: TGCGCCAGCAGCTTGAAGGGAGGCGCCTACGAGCAGTACTTC
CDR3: CASSLKGGAYEQYF

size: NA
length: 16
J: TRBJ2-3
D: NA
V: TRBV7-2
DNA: TGTGCCAGCAGCAAAGGGCCGGGGAGAGGCACAGATACGCAGTATTTT
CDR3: CASSKGPGRGTDTQYF

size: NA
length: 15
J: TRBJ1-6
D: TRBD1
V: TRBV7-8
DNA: TGTGCCAGCAGCGAAACGGACAGGGGTAATTCACCCCTCCACTTT
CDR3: CASSETDRGNSPLHF

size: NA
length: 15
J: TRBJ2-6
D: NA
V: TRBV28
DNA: TGTGCCAGCAGTTTAGCGGCCTCTGGGGCCAACGTCCTGACTTTC
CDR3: CASSLAASGANVLTF

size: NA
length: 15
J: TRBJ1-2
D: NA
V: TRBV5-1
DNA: TGCGCCAGCAGCCCCTTCGAGGCCTCAACATATGGCTACACCTTC
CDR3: CASSPFEASTYGYTF

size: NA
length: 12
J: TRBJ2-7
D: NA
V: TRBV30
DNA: TGTGCCTGGAGTATCCAGGGCTACGAGCAGTACTTC
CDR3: CAWSIQGYEQYF

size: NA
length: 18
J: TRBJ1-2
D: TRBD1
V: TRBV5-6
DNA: TGTGCCAGCAGCTTGCGGCGTATTCGGGACAGGGTACACTATGGCTACACCTTC
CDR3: CASSLRRIRDRVHYGYTF

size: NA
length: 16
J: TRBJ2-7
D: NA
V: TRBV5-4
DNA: TGTGCCAGCAGCTCGAAAATAGGACTTAGCTCCTACGAGCAGTACTTC
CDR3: CASSSKIGLSSYEQYF

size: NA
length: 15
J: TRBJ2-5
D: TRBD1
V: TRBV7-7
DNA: TGTGCTAGCAGCCCGGGACAGGGCCTTCAAGAGACCCAGTACTTC
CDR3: CASSPGQGLQETQYF

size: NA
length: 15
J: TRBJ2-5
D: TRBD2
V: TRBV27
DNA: TGTGCCAGCAGTCCTCCCCCGACTAGCTTCGAGACCCAGTACTTC
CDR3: CASSPPPTSFETQYF

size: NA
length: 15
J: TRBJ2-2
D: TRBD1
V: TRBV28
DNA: TGTGCCAGCAGTTTTTGGGGACAGGACACCGGGGAGCTGTTTTTT
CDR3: CASSFWGQDTGELFF

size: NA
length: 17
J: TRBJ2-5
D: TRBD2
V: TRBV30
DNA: TGTGCCTGGATAGCGGGAGGGCCATGGACTCGCCAAGAGACCCAGTACTTC
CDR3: CAWIAGGPWTRQETQYF

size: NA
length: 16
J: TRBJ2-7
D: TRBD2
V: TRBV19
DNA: TGTGCCAGTAGTGTCCGGTCCGGGACTAGATCCTACGAGCAGTACTTC
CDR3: CASSVRSGTRSYEQYF

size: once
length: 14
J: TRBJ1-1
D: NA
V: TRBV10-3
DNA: TGTGCCATCACTTTAGACAAGATGAACACTGAAGCTTTCTTT
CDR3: CAITLDKMNTEAFF

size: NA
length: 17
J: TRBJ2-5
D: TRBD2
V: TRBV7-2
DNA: TGTGCCAGCAGCTTAGAGTCCCCCCGCGGGAGAGGGGAGACCCAGTACTTC
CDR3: CASSLESPRGRGETQYF

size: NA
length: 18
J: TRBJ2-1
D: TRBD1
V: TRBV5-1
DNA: TGCGCCAGCAGCCCGGGGACAGGTAGCGCGTGGCTATACAATGAGCAGTTCTTC
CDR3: CASSPGTGSAWLYNEQFF

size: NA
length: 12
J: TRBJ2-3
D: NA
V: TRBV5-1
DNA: TGCGCCAGCAGCCCAGGGATTGATACGCAGTATTTT
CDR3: CASSPGIDTQYF

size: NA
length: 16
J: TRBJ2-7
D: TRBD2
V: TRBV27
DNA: TGTGCCAGCAGTTTAATACCCAGCGGGAGCTCGGGCGAGCAGTACTTC
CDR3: CASSLIPSGSSGEQYF

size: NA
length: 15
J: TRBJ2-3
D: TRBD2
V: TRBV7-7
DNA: TGTGCTAGCAGTAATGGACTAGCGTACACAGATACGCAGTATTTT
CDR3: CASSNGLAYTDTQYF

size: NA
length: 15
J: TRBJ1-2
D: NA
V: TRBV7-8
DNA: TGTGCCAGCAGCTTCGAGGTACAGGGCTTCTATGGCTACACCTTC
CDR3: CASSFEVQGFYGYTF

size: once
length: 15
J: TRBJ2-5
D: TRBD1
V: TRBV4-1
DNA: TGCGCCAGCAGCCAACTGCCGGGACAGGGTGAGACCCAGTACTTC
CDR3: CASSQLPGQGETQYF

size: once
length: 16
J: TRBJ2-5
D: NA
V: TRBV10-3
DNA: TGTGCCATCAGTGCGACAGGTAGTCAGGGGGGAGAGACCCAGTACTTC
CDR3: CAISATGSQGGETQYF

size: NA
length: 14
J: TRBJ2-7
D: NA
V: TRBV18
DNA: TGTGCCAGCTCACCTTCGGGGGAAGTGACCCTTACAAACTTC
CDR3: CASSPSGEVTLTNF

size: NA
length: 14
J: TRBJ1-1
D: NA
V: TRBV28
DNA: TGTGCCAGCAGTGCACCCGGGGAGAACACTGAAGCTTTCTTT
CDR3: CASSAPGENTEAFF

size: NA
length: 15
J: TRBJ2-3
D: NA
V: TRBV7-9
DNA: TGTGCCAGCAGCTTAGATGGTAGCGGCACAGATACGCAGTATTTT
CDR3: CASSLDGSGTDTQYF

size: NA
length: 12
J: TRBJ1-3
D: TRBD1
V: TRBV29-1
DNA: TGCAGCGTTTCAGGGGGCGGAAACACCATATATTTT
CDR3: CSVSGGGNTIYF

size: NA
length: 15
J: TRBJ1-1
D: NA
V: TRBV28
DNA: TGTGCCAGCAGTTTACTTCAGGGAATGGACACTGAAGCTTTCTTT
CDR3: CASSLLQGMDTEAFF

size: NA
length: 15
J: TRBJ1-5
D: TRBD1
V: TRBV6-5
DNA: TGTGCCAGCAGGGGGACAGGACAGGGGGATCAGCCCCAGCATTTT
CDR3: CASRGTGQGDQPQHF

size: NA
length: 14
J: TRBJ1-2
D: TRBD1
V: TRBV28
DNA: TGTGCCAGCAGTCCGGGACAGGGCTCCTATGGCTACACCTTC
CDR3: CASSPGQGSYGYTF

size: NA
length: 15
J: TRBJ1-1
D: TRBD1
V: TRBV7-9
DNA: TGTGCCAGCAGCGAACAGGGGGGCTCTAGCGCTGAAGCTTTCTTT
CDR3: CASSEQGGSSAEAFF

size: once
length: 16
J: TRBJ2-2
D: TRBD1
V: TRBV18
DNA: TGTGCCAGCTCACCCGGGACAGGGCCGAACACCGGGGAGCTGTTTTTT
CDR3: CASSPGTGPNTGELFF